A single sample gave rise to the 7 T cell receptor beta chains below, sequenced in a study of beta chain features in type 1 diabetes. The sequenced template was cDNA made from the entire isolated RNA. Profiling relied on immunoSEQ multiplex PCR, and the TCRdb table lists in-frame clones only, not all of them. The top ten hold about 0.097% of the sample, which has over 500,000 clones, roughly a sixth seen once. What was sequenced was naive CD4+ T cells from blood. These receptors were collected from a man aged 18 to 30 in good health.

In this sample, this clone turned up a few times. The rearrangement joins TRBV29-1 to TRBJ1-2; the D gene is possibly TRBD1 (6 bases). V shed 3 bases and J shed 7 bases, with 15 bases lying between them. Per germline, CDR1 SQVTM and CDR2 ANQGSEA. The CDR3 loop spans 13 amino acids. In DNA, the CDR3 is TGCAGCGTTGACCAGGGGCGCACAATTGGCTACACCTTC. Amino acid sequence: CSVDQGRTIGYTF.

The rearrangement links TRBV9 to TRBJ2-7; 9 bases match TRBD1. Germline V gene lookup returns CDR1 SGDLS and CDR2 YYNGEE. This CDR3 comprises 16 residues. V shed 0 bases, J shed 2 bases, and the junction held 6 bases outside the gene matches. For the CDR3, the DNA is TGTGCCAGCAGCGTAGGCCCCGGGACAGGGACCTACGAGCAGTACTTC. Residues: CASSVGPGTGTYEQYF.

The DNA of the CDR3 is TGCAGCGTTGACGATACGCAGTATTTT. Its translation is CSVDDTQYF. The rearrangement uses TRBV29-1 and TRBJ2-3, with no clear D. The CDR3 is made up of 9 amino acids. Germline CDR1 SQVTM, CDR2 ANQGSEA. V was shortened by 3 bases and J by 6 bases, with 1 base between the two germline ends.

V and J are TRBV18 and TRBJ1-2, with TRBD1 identical over 10 bases. The germline V gene has CDR1 KGHSH and CDR2 LQKENI. The ends lost 3 bases at V and 8 bases at J; junction bases unmatched: 9. The CDR3 runs 15 residues. CDR3 nucleotide sequence: TGTGCCAGCTCACCGTCGGGACAGGGGCTCGGCGGCTACACCTTC. Its translation: CASSPSGQGLGGYTF.

This clone has just a few counts. The genes are TRBV12-5 and TRBJ2-5, with D perhaps matching TRBD1 or TRBD2 (5 bases each). The length of the CDR3 is 13 residues. Per germline, CDR1 LGHNT and CDR2 FRNRAP. V was shortened by 5 bases and J by 4 bases, with 11 bases between the two germline ends. CDR3 DNA: TGTGCTAGTGGTGTGGCTGGGGGAGAGACCCAGTACTTC. It translates to CASGVAGGETQYF.

A few counts support this clone. The chain employs TRBV10-3 and TRBJ1-1; TRBD1 matches 7 bases. The V gene's germline CDR1 is ENHRY and CDR2 SYGVKD. The CDR3 totals 15 residues. V lost 3 bases to trimming and J lost 1 base; unmatched junction nucleotides: 5. The CDR3 region has the DNA TGTGCCATCAGTGAAACGAACAGGGGGAACACTGAAGCTTTCTTT. Its protein is CAISETNRGNTEAFF.

V is TRBV5-1 and J is TRBJ2-5, with 8 bases matching TRBD1. In germline, CDR1 is SGHRS, CDR2 YFSETQ. Trimming cost V 4 bases and J 0 bases; bases outside gene matches: 5. This CDR3 spans 15 amino acids. The CDR3 is CASSPQTGDQETQYF. The CDR3 DNA follows: TGCGCCAGCAGCCCCCAGACAGGGGACCAAGAGACCCAGTACTTC.